Each of the 10 T cell receptor beta chains below was sequenced from the same sample in a study of siplizumab effects on memory and regulatory T cells. Some clones are missing from TCRdb's copy, which holds only in-frame ones; the method was immunoSEQ multiplex PCR. Among over 45,000 clones listed, around 97% were seen once. The specimen was naive CD8+ T cells sorted from blood. These receptors were taken from a human donor in good health.

J is TRBJ2-1 and V is TRBV6-5; possible D gene TRBD2, 6 bases. This CDR3 has 16 residues. Between the trimmed V and J ends, which lost 0 bases and 9 bases, there was a span of 18 bases. The V gene's germline CDR1 is MNHEY and CDR2 SVGAGI. The CDR3 nucleotides are TGTGCCAGCAGTTACTCTCCTGGACTACTCGGTGGTGAGCAGTTCTTC. Amino acids: CASSYSPGLLGGEQFF.

This chain connects TRBV4-2 to TRBJ2-5, with D possibly being TRBD2 (6 bases). CDR3 size: 16 residues. Germline V gene lookup returns CDR1 LGHNA and CDR2 YNFKEQ. Between the trimmed V and J ends, which lost 3 bases and 2 bases, there was a span of 16 bases. This chain's CDR3 is CASSHDAAGRQETQYF. The CDR3, as DNA: TGTGCCAGCAGCCACGATGCCGCGGGACGTCAAGAGACCCAGTACTTC.

The chain is built from TRBV15 and TRBJ1-1, with no clear D. V lost 3 bases and J 0 bases, leaving 11 bases between the germline ends. CDR1 is LNHNV, CDR2 YYDKDF, per germline (reference sequence). The CDR3 spans 15 residues. The CDR3 loop reads CATSSGPVLNTEAFF. The CDR3 DNA is TGTGCCACCAGCAGCGGGCCGGTGTTGAACACTGAAGCTTTCTTT. The full variable domain, completed using reference TRBV15 and TRBJ1-1, is DAMVIQNPRYQVTQFGKPVTLSCSQTLNHNVMYWYQQKSSQAPKLLFHYYDKDFNNEADTPDNFQSRRPNTSFCFLDIRSPGLGDTAMYLCATSSGPVLNTEAFFGQGTRLTVV.

This clone occurred once. This chain joins TRBV9 and TRBJ1-4; TRBD1 matches at 10 bases. V was pared by 3 bases and J by 8 bases, with 4 bases of the junction left unmatched. The length of the CDR3 is 14 residues. Germline V lookup: CDR1 SGDLS, CDR2 YYNGEE. The CDR3 DNA reads TGTGCCAGCAGCGCGACAGGGGGCCTGGAAAAACTGTTTTTT. Protein: CASSATGGLEKLFF. Based on the CDR3 plus reference TRBV9 and TRBJ1-4, the full variable domain is DSGVTQTPKHLITATGQRVTLRCSPRSGDLSVYWYQQSLDQGLQFLIQYYNGEERAKGNILERFSAQQFPDLHSELNLSSLELGDSALYFCASSATGGLEKLFFGSGTQLSVL.

The V and J genes are TRBV2 and TRBJ2-7, with TRBD1 matching over 10 bases. The ends lost 7 bases at V and 3 bases at J; junction bases unmatched: 6. This CDR3 is 14 amino acids long. In germline, CDR1 is SNHLY, CDR2 FYNNEI. CDR3 bases: TGTGCCAGCATCTCCGGGACAGGGGTCTACGAGCAGTACTTC. Its translation is CASISGTGVYEQYF.

This clone showed up just once. The rearrangement joins TRBV4-2 to TRBJ1-1; D perhaps matches TRBD1 (5 bases). This CDR3 has 12 amino acids. The V end lost 3 bases, the J end lost 5 bases, and 7 bases lay between the germline ends. The germline gives CDR1 LGHNA, CDR2 YNFKEQ. In nucleotides, the CDR3 is TGTGCCAGCAGCCAGGGGCTTACTGAAGCTTTCTTT. Protein: CASSQGLTEAFF.

The gene calls are TRBV30 and TRBJ2-3; 7 bases line up with TRBD1. Trimming took 2 bases from V and 1 from J; bases not matched to a gene: 3. The CDR3 is 14 amino acids. The germline V gene has CDR1 GTSNPN and CDR2 SVGIG (reference sequence). The CDR3 DNA reads TGTGCCTGGAGTCGAGGGGGCGGCACAGATACGCAGTATTTT. It yields the protein CAWSRGGGTDTQYF. Full variable domain (rest looked up from reference TRBV30 and TRBJ2-3): SQTIHQWPATLVQPVGSPLSLECTVEGTSNPNLYWYRQAAGRGLQLLFYSVGIGQISSEVPQNLSASRPQDRQFILSSKKLLLSDSGFYLCAWSRGGGTDTQYFGPGTRLTVL.

V and J are TRBV29-1 and TRBJ2-4; the match to TRBD2 covers 10 bases. Germline-derived CDR1 and CDR2 are SQVTM and ANQGSEA. This CDR3 has 16 residues. Germline trimming cut 4 bases from V and 1 base from J; bases unmatched to any gene: 7. CDR3 in DNA: TGCAGCGTTGTCCTAGCGGGAGCGATGGCCAAAAACATTCAGTACTTC. Amino acids: CSVVLAGAMAKNIQYF.

The V and J genes are TRBV5-6 and TRBJ1-1; no clear D. Germline loops: CDR1 SGHDT, CDR2 YYEEEE. V was pared by 1 base and J by 3 bases, with 7 bases between. The CDR3 loop spans 13 amino acids. The CDR3 nucleotides are TGTGCCAGCAGCTTGCCAGCCTACACTGAAGCTTTCTTT. This codes for CASSLPAYTEAFF.

This clone was counted between two and nine times. The chain has TRBV5-1 and TRBJ1-5, with a tentative D call TRBD1 (5 bases). Germline CDR1 and CDR2: SGHRS and YFSETQ. V was pared by 0 bases and J by 4 bases, with 8 bases between. The CDR3 loop spans 14 amino acids. The CDR3 DNA is TGCGCCAGCAGCTTGGTAGCAGGGAATCAGCCCCAGCATTTT. This encodes CASSLVAGNQPQHF.